The 8 T cell receptor beta chains listed next were all sequenced from one sample in a study of neurological immune-mediated disorders. MiXCR was run by TCRdb on the 5' RACE reads, yielding one entry per CDR3 protein. The sample consists of about 66,000 distinct CDR3 sequences, approximately 4.1% of them appearing once. The sample consisted of PBMCs. These receptors all stem from a man younger than 40 with multiple sclerosis.

Ten or more counts support this clonotype. The chain is built from TRBV5-1 and TRBJ1-2; D might be TRBD1 (5 bases). V was pared by 0 bases and J by 3 bases, with 6 bases between. The CDR3 runs 13 residues. Per germline, CDR1 SGHRS and CDR2 YFSETQ. In DNA form, the CDR3 reads TGCGCCAGCAGCTTGGGACAGCACTATGGCTACACCTTC. Amino acid sequence: CASSLGQHYGYTF.

In its sample, this clonotype was seen a few times. The chain uses TRBV12-3 or TRBV12-4 and TRBJ1-3, with D perhaps TRBD1 (6 bases). The CDR3 runs 18 residues. Trimming removed 5 bases from V and 0 bases from J, with 20 bases in between. The CDR3 is CASSGPLPGHPSGNTIYF. Written as DNA, the CDR3 is TGTGCCAGCAGTGGTCCACTCCCGGGACACCCCTCTGGAAACACCATATATTTT.

The chain carries TRBV5-6 and TRBJ2-5; 8 bases align to TRBD1. In germline, CDR1 is SGHDT, CDR2 YYEEEE. The junction had 12 bases not matched to a gene; V was cut back by 0 bases and J by 5 bases. The CDR3 totals 17 residues. This CDR3 is CASSLEFRTGKRETQYF. The CDR3 DNA reads TGTGCCAGCAGCTTGGAATTCCGGACAGGGAAGAGGGAGACCCAGTACTTC.

This clonotype showed up many times. The chain links TRBV10-3 to TRBJ1-3; 7 bases fit TRBD1. V trimming: 0 bases; J trimming: 3 bases; junction bases outside the gene matches: 5. Germline V lookup: CDR1 ENHRY, CDR2 SYGVKD. This CDR3 contains 16 residues. CDR3 sequence (DNA): TGTGCCATCAGTGAGTCGGCAGGGGGAAATGGAAACACCATATATTTT. Translated: CAISESAGGNGNTIYF.

This clonotype has at least ten counts. DNA of the CDR3: TGTGCCAGCAGCTTAGAGGGAGGGGCGAACGAGCAGTACTTC. It specifies CASSLEGGANEQYF. This sequence joins TRBV7-9 and TRBJ2-7; TRBD2 matches at 7 bases. The CDR3 is 14 residues long. Germline trimming cut 1 base from V and 5 bases from J; bases unmatched to any gene: 5. Per the germline V gene, CDR1 is SEHNR and CDR2 is FQNEAQ (reference sequence).

The sample holds many counts of this clonotype. The rearrangement joins TRBV20-1 to TRBJ1-1; no clear D gene. V lost 6 bases and J lost 6, with 11 bases in between. The germline V gene encodes CDR1 DFQATT and CDR2 SNEGSKA (reference sequence). This CDR3 has 11 residues. CDR3 sequence (DNA): TGCAGTGCCTCCCGGGCCGCTGAAGCTTTCTTT. Translated, it gives CSASRAAEAFF.

This clonotype has ten or more counts. The rearrangement uses TRBV20-1 and TRBJ2-2, with 9 bases aligning to TRBD2. The ends lost 0 bases at V and 4 bases at J; junction bases unmatched: 6. Germline CDR1 reads DFQATT; CDR2 reads SNEGSKA (reference sequence). The CDR3 runs 16 residues. CDR3 sequence (DNA): TGCAGTGCTAGAGATCGGATACTAGCGGGCACCGGGGAGCTGTTTTTT. Protein: CSARDRILAGTGELFF.

This clonotype was found many times. The chain recombines TRBV30 with TRBJ1-1; D unclear. The CDR3 is 11 amino acids. V was clipped by 3 bases and J by 1 base, with 3 bases between them. Germline V gene lookup returns CDR1 GTSNPN and CDR2 SVGIG (reference sequence). The CDR3 coding sequence is TGTGCCTGGAGAACGAACACTGAAGCTTTCTTT. It yields the protein CAWRTNTEAFF. The whole variable domain, filled in from reference TRBV30 and TRBJ1-1, reads SQTIHQWPATLVQPVGSPLSLECTVEGTSNPNLYWYRQAAGRGLQLLFYSVGIGQISSEVPQNLSASRPQDRQFILSSKKLLLSDSGFYLCAWRTNTEAFFGQGTRLTVV.